The clone carrying this TCR beta chain was seen more than once but under ten times. In germline, CDR1 is SGHTA, CDR2 FQGTGA. Trimming pared 3 bases from V and 0 bases from J, leaving 6 bases between. The CDR3 consists of 13 residues. This entry belongs to a study of technical replicates of blood from a few donors. The data were produced by immunoSEQ multiplex PCR, yet TCRdb's version contains in-frame clones alone and is incomplete. The sample has tens of thousands of clones, roughly 90% seen once. The receptor was isolated from a human donor in good health. The chain uses TRBV7-3 and TRBJ2-7; D remains unclear. The specimen was T cells isolated from PBMCs. The CDR3 coding sequence is TGTGCCAGCAGCTTTCGGAGCTCCTACGAGCAGTACTTC. Encoded protein: CASSFRSSYEQYF.